Listed below are T cell receptor beta chains from one sample, sequenced in a study of blood T cell repertoires in COVID-19. Data came from immunoSEQ multiplex PCR; TCRdb stores just in-frame clones and leaves some out. This table has about 260,000 clones, less than 90% appearing once. Sequencing input: peripheral blood. These receptors originate from a man aged 30-40 years with active or convalescent COVID-19. Both conserved end residues are part of each CDR3. Fields, in order: D gene, V gene, clone size, J gene, CDR3 DNA, CDR3 protein. The D gene is left open where the match is weak. Clone size is not always given. Where it is, it says once, few, many or a class for expanded clones.

d_gene: TRBD1; v_gene: TRBV6-4; abundance: NA; j_gene: TRBJ2-2; CDR3nt: TGTGCCAGCAGTGTACCGCGACAGGGCACGAGGACTTTTGGCGGGGAGCTGTTTTTT; CDR3aa: CASSVPRQGTRTFGGELFF
d_gene: NA; v_gene: TRBV11-2; abundance: NA; j_gene: TRBJ2-1; CDR3nt: TGTGCCAGCAGCTTTCTACGGGACACCGTTTTTCAGTTCTTC; CDR3aa: CASSFLRDTVFQFF
d_gene: NA; v_gene: TRBV6-5; abundance: NA; j_gene: TRBJ2-1; CDR3nt: TGTGCCAGCAATCCAGGGATTTACAATGAGCAGTTCTTC; CDR3aa: CASNPGIYNEQFF
d_gene: NA; v_gene: TRBV7-9; abundance: NA; j_gene: TRBJ2-2; CDR3nt: TGTGCCAGCAGCTTGGGACAACCGAACACCGGGGAGCTGTTTTTT; CDR3aa: CASSLGQPNTGELFF
d_gene: NA; v_gene: TRBV2; abundance: once; j_gene: TRBJ2-3; CDR3nt: TGTGCCAGCAGGCGGATGGGTACGCAGTATTTT; CDR3aa: CASRRMGTQYF
d_gene: NA; v_gene: TRBV6-2/TRBV6-3; abundance: NA; j_gene: TRBJ2-7; CDR3nt: TGTGCCAGCAGTTACGCCCTACAGGGGGGGTCCCACGAGCAGTACTTC; CDR3aa: CASSYALQGGSHEQYF
d_gene: NA; v_gene: TRBV30; abundance: NA; j_gene: TRBJ1-2; CDR3nt: TGTGCCTGGAGTCCCGGGACTAACTATGGCTACACCTTC; CDR3aa: CAWSPGTNYGYTF
d_gene: NA; v_gene: TRBV9; abundance: NA; j_gene: TRBJ1-3; CDR3nt: TGTGCCAGCAGCGTAGGGTCAGGGACTGGAAACACCATATATTTT; CDR3aa: CASSVGSGTGNTIYF
d_gene: TRBD1; v_gene: TRBV5-4; abundance: NA; j_gene: TRBJ2-7; CDR3nt: TGTGCCAGCAGCTCGACAGGGGTGTCCTACGAGCAGTACTTC; CDR3aa: CASSSTGVSYEQYF
d_gene: NA; v_gene: TRBV5-8; abundance: NA; j_gene: TRBJ1-1; CDR3nt: TGTGCCAGCAGCTTTATTCCAGGCTCAGCTTTCTTT; CDR3aa: CASSFIPGSAFF
d_gene: NA; v_gene: TRBV27; abundance: NA; j_gene: TRBJ1-1; CDR3nt: TGTGCCAGCAGTTTATATTTTAAGGGGACTGAAGCTTTCTTT; CDR3aa: CASSLYFKGTEAFF
d_gene: TRBD1; v_gene: TRBV29-1; abundance: NA; j_gene: TRBJ1-2; CDR3nt: TGCAGCGTTCGTCAGGACAGGGGGCTGTTTTTGGGCTACACCTTC; CDR3aa: CSVRQDRGLFLGYTF
d_gene: TRBD2; v_gene: TRBV11-3; abundance: NA; j_gene: TRBJ2-7; CDR3nt: TGTGCCAGCAGCCCCGGGGGGGAATCCTACGAGCAGTACTTC; CDR3aa: CASSPGGESYEQYF
d_gene: TRBD1; v_gene: TRBV5-1; abundance: NA; j_gene: TRBJ1-1; CDR3nt: TGCGCCAGCAGCACGGGACAGAAGAACACTGAAGCTTTCTTT; CDR3aa: CASSTGQKNTEAFF
d_gene: TRBD2; v_gene: TRBV7-2; abundance: NA; j_gene: TRBJ2-1; CDR3nt: TGTGCCAGCAGCCCTGGACTAGCGGGGGTACACAATGAGCAGTTCTTC; CDR3aa: CASSPGLAGVHNEQFF
d_gene: NA; v_gene: TRBV7-2; abundance: NA; j_gene: TRBJ1-2; CDR3nt: TGTGCCAGCAGCTTAGCTGCGGGATACTATGGCTACACCTTC; CDR3aa: CASSLAAGYYGYTF
d_gene: TRBD1; v_gene: TRBV11-2; abundance: NA; j_gene: TRBJ1-4; CDR3nt: TGTGCCAGCACCAAGACCGGGACAGTGAATGAAAAACTGTTTTTT; CDR3aa: CASTKTGTVNEKLFF
d_gene: NA; v_gene: TRBV19; abundance: few; j_gene: TRBJ1-1; CDR3nt: TGTGCCAGTAGTATAGTTGGAAGACAGGCGGTTGAAGCTTTCTTT; CDR3aa: CASSIVGRQAVEAFF
d_gene: NA; v_gene: TRBV11-2; abundance: NA; j_gene: TRBJ1-1; CDR3nt: TGTGCCAGCAGCTTAGGGAACAGGGTTGAAGCTTTCTTT; CDR3aa: CASSLGNRVEAFF
d_gene: TRBD2; v_gene: TRBV5-1; abundance: NA; j_gene: TRBJ2-7; CDR3nt: TGCGCCAGCAGCTTGGTATCTAGCGGGGACTACGAGCAGTACTTC; CDR3aa: CASSLVSSGDYEQYF
d_gene: NA; v_gene: TRBV4-1; abundance: once; j_gene: TRBJ2-1; CDR3nt: TGCGCCAGCAGCCAAGGCCTCCTAGTCTCCTACAATGAGCAGTTCTTC; CDR3aa: CASSQGLLVSYNEQFF
d_gene: NA; v_gene: TRBV5-5; abundance: NA; j_gene: TRBJ2-1; CDR3nt: TGTGCCAGTCACGACAGCTCCTACAATGAGCAGTTCTTC; CDR3aa: CASHDSSYNEQFF
d_gene: TRBD2; v_gene: TRBV6-1; abundance: once; j_gene: TRBJ2-1; CDR3nt: TGTGCCAGCAGCGAAGCGGTGACTAGCGGGGGGGGAGAAAATGAGCAGTTCTTC; CDR3aa: CASSEAVTSGGGENEQFF
d_gene: NA; v_gene: TRBV12-5; abundance: NA; j_gene: TRBJ2-2; CDR3nt: TGTGCTAGTGGTTTCAGCGGGTCCACCGGGGAGCTGTTTTTT; CDR3aa: CASGFSGSTGELFF
d_gene: TRBD1; v_gene: TRBV3-1/TRBV3-2; abundance: NA; j_gene: TRBJ1-6; CDR3nt: TGTGCCAGCAGCCAAGATTATGGGACAGGGAATTCACCCCTCCACTTT; CDR3aa: CASSQDYGTGNSPLHF
d_gene: NA; v_gene: TRBV5-1; abundance: NA; j_gene: TRBJ2-7; CDR3nt: TGCGCCAGCAGCTTCCCAGGGGCGGAGCAGTACTTC; CDR3aa: CASSFPGAEQYF
d_gene: NA; v_gene: TRBV9; abundance: NA; j_gene: TRBJ1-2; CDR3nt: TGTGCCAGCAGCGTGAACAGGGTTATCACCTTC; CDR3aa: CASSVNRVITF
d_gene: TRBD2; v_gene: TRBV4-3; abundance: NA; j_gene: TRBJ2-3; CDR3nt: TGCGCCAGCAGCCAGGTGACTAGCGGGAACACAGATACGCAGTATTTT; CDR3aa: CASSQVTSGNTDTQYF
d_gene: TRBD1; v_gene: TRBV19; abundance: once; j_gene: TRBJ2-3; CDR3nt: TGTGCCAGTAGGACAGGGTCCACAGATACGCAGTATTTT; CDR3aa: CASRTGSTDTQYF
d_gene: TRBD1; v_gene: TRBV20-1; abundance: NA; j_gene: TRBJ2-4; CDR3nt: TGCAGTGCTAGTCCCAGGGGGCTTCGAAACATTCAGTACTTC; CDR3aa: CSASPRGLRNIQYF
d_gene: NA; v_gene: TRBV6-1; abundance: NA; j_gene: TRBJ1-3; CDR3nt: TGTGCCAGCAGTGAAGCCGGGACTCTGAGAAACACCATATATTTT; CDR3aa: CASSEAGTLRNTIYF
d_gene: NA; v_gene: TRBV4-1; abundance: NA; j_gene: TRBJ1-2; CDR3nt: TGCGCCAGCAGCCCCGGGTGGGGCCTAAAGCAGATGGTCTTC; CDR3aa: CASSPGWGLKQMVF
d_gene: NA; v_gene: TRBV1; abundance: NA; j_gene: TRBJ2-1; CDR3nt: TGCACCAGCAGCCAACCGGGGTGGAATGAGCAGTTCTTC; CDR3aa: CTSSQPGWNEQFF
d_gene: NA; v_gene: TRBV7-2; abundance: NA; j_gene: TRBJ2-5; CDR3nt: TGTGCCAGCAGCTCGCTACAGGACCCGTACCAAGAGACCCAGTACTTC; CDR3aa: CASSSLQDPYQETQYF
d_gene: TRBD2; v_gene: TRBV3-1/TRBV3-2; abundance: NA; j_gene: TRBJ2-2; CDR3nt: TGTGCCAGCAGCCAAGGCTCTTCGGGGGTCCTAGCGGGGAGAGACACCGGGGAGCTGTTTTTT; CDR3aa: CASSQGSSGVLAGRDTGELFF
d_gene: TRBD1; v_gene: TRBV10-2; abundance: NA; j_gene: TRBJ1-5; CDR3nt: TGCGCCAGCAGTGACAGGGGGCGCAATCAGCCCCAGCATTTT; CDR3aa: CASSDRGRNQPQHF
d_gene: NA; v_gene: TRBV12-3/TRBV12-4; abundance: NA; j_gene: TRBJ1-2; CDR3nt: TGTGCCAGCGGACCGTGGGGGGATGGCTACACCTTC; CDR3aa: CASGPWGDGYTF
d_gene: NA; v_gene: TRBV27; abundance: NA; j_gene: TRBJ2-7; CDR3nt: TGTGCCAGCAGTTATAACGAGCAGTACTTC; CDR3aa: CASSYNEQYF
d_gene: NA; v_gene: TRBV6-2/TRBV6-3; abundance: few; j_gene: TRBJ2-3; CDR3nt: TGTGCCAGCAGCGGAAGCGGGAGCACAGATACGCAGTATTTT; CDR3aa: CASSGSGSTDTQYF
d_gene: NA; v_gene: TRBV19; abundance: NA; j_gene: TRBJ2-7; CDR3nt: TGTGCCAGTAGTATTTTAGTTCGGGGCGAGCAGTACTTC; CDR3aa: CASSILVRGEQYF
d_gene: TRBD2; v_gene: TRBV27; abundance: NA; j_gene: TRBJ2-5; CDR3nt: TGTGCCAGCAAAGGGACTAGCGGGGGTGAAGAGACCCAGTACTTC; CDR3aa: CASKGTSGGEETQYF
d_gene: TRBD1; v_gene: TRBV18; abundance: NA; j_gene: TRBJ2-7; CDR3nt: TGTGCCAGCTCACCACCAACAGGGGGCATCTACGAGCAGTACTTC; CDR3aa: CASSPPTGGIYEQYF
d_gene: NA; v_gene: TRBV5-6; abundance: NA; j_gene: TRBJ1-5; CDR3nt: TGTGCCAGCAGCCCGGGCGGGGGGAATCAGCCCCAGCATTTT; CDR3aa: CASSPGGGNQPQHF
d_gene: TRBD1; v_gene: TRBV2; abundance: NA; j_gene: TRBJ2-1; CDR3nt: TGTGCCAGTGGACAGGGTGGGCAGTTCTTC; CDR3aa: CASGQGGQFF
d_gene: TRBD1; v_gene: TRBV7-8; abundance: NA; j_gene: TRBJ2-7; CDR3nt: TGTGCCAGCAGCAATGGGGCGGCAGGGGGACGTTACGAGCAGTACTTC; CDR3aa: CASSNGAAGGRYEQYF
d_gene: TRBD1; v_gene: TRBV5-1; abundance: NA; j_gene: TRBJ1-1; CDR3nt: TGCGCCAGCAGCTTGGTAGGGACAGGGGATCTCATGAACACTGAAGCTTTCTTT; CDR3aa: CASSLVGTGDLMNTEAFF
d_gene: NA; v_gene: TRBV4-3; abundance: NA; j_gene: TRBJ2-2; CDR3nt: TGCGCCAGCAGCCAAAACTACGAGCCCGGGGAGCTGTTTTTT; CDR3aa: CASSQNYEPGELFF
d_gene: TRBD2; v_gene: TRBV6-2/TRBV6-3; abundance: NA; j_gene: TRBJ2-2; CDR3nt: TGTGCCAGCAGTTCGTATAGCGGGGGGTACCGGGAGCTGTTTTTT; CDR3aa: CASSSYSGGYRELFF
d_gene: NA; v_gene: TRBV7-8; abundance: NA; j_gene: TRBJ2-1; CDR3nt: TGTGCCAGCAGCCTTGGACAGCCCAATGAGCAGTTCTTC; CDR3aa: CASSLGQPNEQFF
d_gene: NA; v_gene: TRBV21-1; abundance: NA; j_gene: TRBJ1-4; CDR3nt: TGTGCCAGCAGCAAAGCGGCCTATGAAAAACTGTTTTTT; CDR3aa: CASSKAAYEKLFF
d_gene: NA; v_gene: TRBV19; abundance: NA; j_gene: TRBJ2-7; CDR3nt: TGTGCCAGTAGTGGGCCGGGGGGCGGCTACGAGCAGTACTTC; CDR3aa: CASSGPGGGYEQYF
d_gene: NA; v_gene: TRBV12-3/TRBV12-4; abundance: NA; j_gene: TRBJ2-5; CDR3nt: TGTGCCAGCACTTGGGCGGGTGGGAAGACCCAGTACTTC; CDR3aa: CASTWAGGKTQYF
d_gene: TRBD1; v_gene: TRBV15; abundance: NA; j_gene: TRBJ2-5; CDR3nt: TGTGCCACCAGCAGGGATGACAGGGACCAAGAGACCCAGTACTTC; CDR3aa: CATSRDDRDQETQYF
d_gene: TRBD1; v_gene: TRBV12-3/TRBV12-4; abundance: once; j_gene: TRBJ1-5; CDR3nt: TGTGCCAGCAGCGGGACAGTTAATCAGCCCCAGCATTTT; CDR3aa: CASSGTVNQPQHF
d_gene: NA; v_gene: TRBV5-1; abundance: NA; j_gene: TRBJ2-3; CDR3nt: TGCGCCAGCAGACCACTGGAGGGCACAGATACGCAGTATTTT; CDR3aa: CASRPLEGTDTQYF